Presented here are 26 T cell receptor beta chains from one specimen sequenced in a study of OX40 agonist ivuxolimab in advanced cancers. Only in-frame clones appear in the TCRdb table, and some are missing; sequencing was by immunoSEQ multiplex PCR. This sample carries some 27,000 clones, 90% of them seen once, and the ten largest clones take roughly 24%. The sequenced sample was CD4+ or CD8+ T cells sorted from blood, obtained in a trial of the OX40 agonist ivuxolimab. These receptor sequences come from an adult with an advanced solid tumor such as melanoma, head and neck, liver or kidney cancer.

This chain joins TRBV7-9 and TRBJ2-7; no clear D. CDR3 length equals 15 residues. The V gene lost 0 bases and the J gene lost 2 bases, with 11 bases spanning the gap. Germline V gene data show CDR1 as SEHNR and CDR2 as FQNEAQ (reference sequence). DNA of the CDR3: TGTGCCAGCAGCTTAGCCCTCGGCGTAACCTACGAGCAGTACTTC. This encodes CASSLALGVTYEQYF.

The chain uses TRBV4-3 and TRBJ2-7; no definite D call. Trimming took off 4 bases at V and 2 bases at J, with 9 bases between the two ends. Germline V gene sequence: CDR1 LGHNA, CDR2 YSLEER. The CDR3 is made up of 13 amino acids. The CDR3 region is CASSPAITYEQYF. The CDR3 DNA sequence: TGCGCCAGCAGCCCAGCGATAACCTACGAGCAGTACTTC.

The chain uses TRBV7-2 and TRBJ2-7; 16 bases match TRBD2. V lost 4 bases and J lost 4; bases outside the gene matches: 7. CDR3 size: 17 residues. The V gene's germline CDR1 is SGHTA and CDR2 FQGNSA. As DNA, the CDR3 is TGTGCCAGCAGCTGGGGACTAGCGGGAGGGCCTAGGTACGAGCAGTACTTC. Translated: CASSWGLAGGPRYEQYF. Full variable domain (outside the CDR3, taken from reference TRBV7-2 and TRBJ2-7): GAGVSQSPSNKVTEKGKDVELRCDPISGHTALYWYRQSLGQGLEFLIYFQGNSAPDKSGLPSDRFSAERTGGSVSTLTIQRTQQEDSAVYLCASSWGLAGGPRYEQYFGPGTRLTVT.

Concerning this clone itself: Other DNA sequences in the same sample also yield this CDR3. The CDR3 sequence: CASRNLLAGVADTQYF. The DNA of the CDR3 is TGTGCCAGCAGAAACTTACTAGCGGGAGTCGCAGATACGCAGTATTTT. The gene calls are TRBV27 and TRBJ2-3; the match to TRBD2 covers 11 bases. J was trimmed by 4 bases and V by 6 bases; bases with no gene match: 9. CDR1 is MNHEY, CDR2 SMNVEV, per germline (reference sequence). The CDR3 is 16 amino acids.

CDR3 in amino acids: CASPSGMAGNTIYF. CDR3 nucleotide sequence: TGTGCCAGCCCCTCAGGGATGGCTGGAAACACCATATATTTT. V gene TRBV30 combines with J gene TRBJ1-3, with D perhaps matching TRBD1 (5 bases). The V end was cut by 8 bases, the J end by 2 bases, with 16 bases between. CDR3 length equals 14 residues. Germline V lookup: CDR1 GTSNPN, CDR2 SVGIG (reference sequence).

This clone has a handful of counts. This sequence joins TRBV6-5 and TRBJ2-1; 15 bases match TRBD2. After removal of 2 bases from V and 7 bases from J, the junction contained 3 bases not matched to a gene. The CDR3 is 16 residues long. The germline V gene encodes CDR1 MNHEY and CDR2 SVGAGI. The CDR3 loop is CASSYTGLAGGNEQFF. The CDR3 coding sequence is TGTGCCAGCAGTTACACGGGACTAGCGGGGGGAAATGAGCAGTTCTTC.

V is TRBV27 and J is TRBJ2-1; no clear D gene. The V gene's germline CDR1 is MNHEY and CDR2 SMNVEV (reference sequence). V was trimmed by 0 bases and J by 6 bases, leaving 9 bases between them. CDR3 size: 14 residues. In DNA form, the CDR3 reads TGTGCCAGCAGTTTATCAGGTCTCCTCAATGAGCAGTTCTTC. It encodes CASSLSGLLNEQFF.

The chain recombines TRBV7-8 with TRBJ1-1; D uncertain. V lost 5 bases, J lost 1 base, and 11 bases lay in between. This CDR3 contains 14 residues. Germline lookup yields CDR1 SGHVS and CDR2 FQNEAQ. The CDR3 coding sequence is TGTGCCAGCAGCCCCCGCCCTCAGAACACTGAAGCTTTCTTT. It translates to CASSPRPQNTEAFF.

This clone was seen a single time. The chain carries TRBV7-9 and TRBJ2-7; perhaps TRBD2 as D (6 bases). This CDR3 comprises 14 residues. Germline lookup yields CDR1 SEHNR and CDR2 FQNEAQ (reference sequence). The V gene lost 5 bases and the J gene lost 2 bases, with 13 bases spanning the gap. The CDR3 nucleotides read TGTGCCAGCAGCCCCAAAACGGGGGCCTACGAGCAGTACTTC. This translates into CASSPKTGAYEQYF.

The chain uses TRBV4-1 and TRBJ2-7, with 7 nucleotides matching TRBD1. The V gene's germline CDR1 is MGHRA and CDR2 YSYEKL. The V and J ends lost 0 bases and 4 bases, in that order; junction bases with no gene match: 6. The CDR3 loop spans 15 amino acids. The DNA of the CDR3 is TGCGCCAGCAGCCAAGAAGAGGGGGCCGCTTACGAGCAGTACTTC. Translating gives CASSQEEGAAYEQYF.

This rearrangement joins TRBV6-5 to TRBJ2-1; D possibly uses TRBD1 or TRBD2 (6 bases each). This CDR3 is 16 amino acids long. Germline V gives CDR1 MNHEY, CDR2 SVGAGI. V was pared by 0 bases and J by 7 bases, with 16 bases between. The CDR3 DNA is TGTGCCAGCAGTTACTCGTTGTCACAGGGAGGAAATGAGCAGTTCTTC. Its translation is CASSYSLSQGGNEQFF.

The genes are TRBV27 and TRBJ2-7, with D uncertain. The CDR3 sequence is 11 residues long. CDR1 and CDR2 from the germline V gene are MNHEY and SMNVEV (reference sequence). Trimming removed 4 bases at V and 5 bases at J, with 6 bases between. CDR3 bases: TGTGCCAGCAGTTCCCCAGACGAGCAGTACTTC. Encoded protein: CASSSPDEQYF.

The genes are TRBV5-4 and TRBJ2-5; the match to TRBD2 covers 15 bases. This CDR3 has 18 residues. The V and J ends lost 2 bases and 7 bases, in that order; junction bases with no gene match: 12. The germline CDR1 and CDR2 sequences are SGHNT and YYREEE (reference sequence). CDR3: CASSFGTSGRNVIGTQYF. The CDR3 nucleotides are TGTGCCAGCAGCTTTGGGACTAGCGGGAGGAATGTGATAGGGACCCAGTACTTC.

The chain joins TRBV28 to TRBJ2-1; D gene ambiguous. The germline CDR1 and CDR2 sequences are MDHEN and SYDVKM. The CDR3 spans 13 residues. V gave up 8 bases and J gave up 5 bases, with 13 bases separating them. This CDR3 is CASRLWADNEQFF. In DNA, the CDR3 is TGTGCCAGCCGCTTGTGGGCTGACAATGAGCAGTTCTTC.

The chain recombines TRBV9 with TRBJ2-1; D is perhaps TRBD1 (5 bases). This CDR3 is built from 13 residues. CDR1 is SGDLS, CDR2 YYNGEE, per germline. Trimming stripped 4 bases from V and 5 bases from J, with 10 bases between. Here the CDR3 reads CASSLDTNNEQFF. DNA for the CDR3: TGTGCCAGCAGCTTGGACACCAACAATGAGCAGTTCTTC.

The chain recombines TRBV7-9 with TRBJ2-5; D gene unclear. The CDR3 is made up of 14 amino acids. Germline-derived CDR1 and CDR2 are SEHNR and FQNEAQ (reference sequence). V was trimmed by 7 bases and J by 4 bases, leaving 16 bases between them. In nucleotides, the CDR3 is TGTGCCAGCAACCCCGAGGCGAATCCAGAGACCCAGTACTTC. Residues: CASNPEANPETQYF.

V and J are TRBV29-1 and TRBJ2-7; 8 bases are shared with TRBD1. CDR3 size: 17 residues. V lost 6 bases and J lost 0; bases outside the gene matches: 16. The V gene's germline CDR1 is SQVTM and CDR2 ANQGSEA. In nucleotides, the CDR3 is TGCAGCGTCGAAACTTCCGGGACAGGTTTTAGCTCCTACGAGCAGTACTTC. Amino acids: CSVETSGTGFSSYEQYF.

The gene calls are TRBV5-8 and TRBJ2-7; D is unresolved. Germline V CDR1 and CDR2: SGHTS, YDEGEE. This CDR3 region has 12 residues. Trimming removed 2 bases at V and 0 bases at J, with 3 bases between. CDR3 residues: CASSFSSYEQYF. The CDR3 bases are TGTGCCAGCAGCTTCTCCTCCTACGAGCAGTACTTC.

The CDR3 region is CASSLLGQGALGANVLTF. The CDR3 bases are TGTGCCAGCAGCTTATTAGGACAGGGGGCGCTTGGGGCCAACGTCCTGACTTTC. The chain links TRBV7-2 to TRBJ2-6; 11 bases are a match to TRBD1. CDR1 and CDR2 from the germline V gene are SGHTA and FQGNSA. This CDR3 is 18 amino acids long. With 2 bases clipped from V and 3 bases from J, the junction kept 6 bases outside the gene matches.

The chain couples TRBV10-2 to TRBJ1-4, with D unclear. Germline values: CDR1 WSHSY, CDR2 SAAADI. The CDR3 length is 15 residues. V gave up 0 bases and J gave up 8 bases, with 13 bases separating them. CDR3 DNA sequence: TGCGCCAGCAGTGAGTCCCGGCAGTCCCACGAAAAACTGTTTTTT. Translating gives CASSESRQSHEKLFF.

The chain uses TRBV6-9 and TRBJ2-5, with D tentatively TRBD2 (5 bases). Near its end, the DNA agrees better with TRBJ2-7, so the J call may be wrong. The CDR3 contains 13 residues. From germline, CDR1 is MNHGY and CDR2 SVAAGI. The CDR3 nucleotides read TGTGCCAGCAGTTACGGGAACTCCTACGAGCAGTACTTC. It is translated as CASSYGNSYEQYF.

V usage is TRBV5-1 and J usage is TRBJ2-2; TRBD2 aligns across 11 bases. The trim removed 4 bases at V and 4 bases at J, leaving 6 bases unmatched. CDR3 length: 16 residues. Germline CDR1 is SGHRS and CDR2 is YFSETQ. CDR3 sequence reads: CASSPGTSGFTGELFF. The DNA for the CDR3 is TGCGCCAGCAGCCCAGGGACTAGCGGTTTCACCGGGGAGCTGTTTTTT.

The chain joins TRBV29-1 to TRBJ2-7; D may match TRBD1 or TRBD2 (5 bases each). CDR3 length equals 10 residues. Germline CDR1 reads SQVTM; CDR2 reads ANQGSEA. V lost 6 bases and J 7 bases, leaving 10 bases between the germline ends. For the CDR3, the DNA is TGCAGCGTCCGTGGGGGTGAGCAGTACTTC. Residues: CSVRGGEQYF.

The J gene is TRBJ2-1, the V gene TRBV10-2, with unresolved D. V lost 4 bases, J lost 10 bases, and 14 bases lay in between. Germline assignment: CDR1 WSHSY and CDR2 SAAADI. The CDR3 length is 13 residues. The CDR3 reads CASSGHGPGEQFF. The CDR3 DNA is TGCGCCAGCAGTGGCCACGGTCCCGGGGAGCAGTTCTTC.

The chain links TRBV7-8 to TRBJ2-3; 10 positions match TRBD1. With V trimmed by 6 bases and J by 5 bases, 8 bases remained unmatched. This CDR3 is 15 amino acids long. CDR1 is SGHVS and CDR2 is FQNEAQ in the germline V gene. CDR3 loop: CASSLRDRGRDTQYF. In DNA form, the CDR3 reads TGTGCCAGCAGTCTCCGGGACAGGGGTAGAGATACGCAGTATTTT.

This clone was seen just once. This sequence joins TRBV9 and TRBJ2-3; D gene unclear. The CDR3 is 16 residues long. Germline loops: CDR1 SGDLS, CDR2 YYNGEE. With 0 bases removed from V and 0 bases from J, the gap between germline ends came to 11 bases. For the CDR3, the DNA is TGTGCCAGCAGCGTAGATGGAACCTATAGCACAGATACGCAGTATTTT. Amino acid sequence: CASSVDGTYSTDTQYF.